One T cell receptor (beta chain) is described in this entry. Relapses following autologous stem cell transplantation were seen in all patients, with brentuximab vedotin exposure varying. Patients' outcomes at their best amounted to complete response, partial response or progressive disease. Sequencing was performed with immunoSEQ multiplex PCR; in TCRdb, only in-frame clones are kept and a portion is missing. This sample has some 14,000 clones; roughly 80% occur once, and the top ten carry roughly 26%. The CDR3 is made up of 13 amino acids. Trimming pared 6 bases from V and 5 bases from J, leaving 13 bases between. CDR1 and CDR2 from the germline V gene are MNHEY and SMNVEV (reference sequence). These data come from a study of PD-1 blockade in classical Hodgkin lymphoma.

Sequenced here: peripheral blood mononuclear cells (PBMCs), sampled before the second cycle of nivolumab. This chain links TRBV27 with TRBJ2-5; a weak D match, TRBD1 (6 bases). This receptor was obtained from a human donor with classical Hodgkin lymphoma. CDR3 loop: CASRDRMRETQYF. CDR3 DNA sequence: TGTGCCAGCAGGGACAGAATGAGGGAGACCCAGTACTTC.